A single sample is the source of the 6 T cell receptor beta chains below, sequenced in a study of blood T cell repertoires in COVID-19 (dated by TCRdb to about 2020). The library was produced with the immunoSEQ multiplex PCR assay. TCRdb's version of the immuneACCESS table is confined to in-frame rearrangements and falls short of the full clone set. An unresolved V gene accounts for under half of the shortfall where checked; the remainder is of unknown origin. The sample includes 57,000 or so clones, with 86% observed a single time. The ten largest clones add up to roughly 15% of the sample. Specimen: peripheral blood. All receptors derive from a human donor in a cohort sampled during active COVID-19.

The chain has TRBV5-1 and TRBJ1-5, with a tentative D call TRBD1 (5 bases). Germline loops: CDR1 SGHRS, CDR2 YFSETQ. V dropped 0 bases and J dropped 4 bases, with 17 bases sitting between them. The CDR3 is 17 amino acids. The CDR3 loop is CASSLAQGRVENQPQHF. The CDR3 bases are TGCGCCAGCAGCTTGGCTCAGGGTAGGGTGGAAAATCAGCCCCAGCATTTT.

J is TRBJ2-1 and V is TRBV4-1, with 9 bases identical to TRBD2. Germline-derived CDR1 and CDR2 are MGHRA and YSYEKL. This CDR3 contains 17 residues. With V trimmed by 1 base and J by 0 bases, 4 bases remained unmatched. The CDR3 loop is CASSQGVSGSSYNEQFF. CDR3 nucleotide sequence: TGCGCCAGCAGCCAAGGGGTTAGCGGGAGCTCCTACAATGAGCAGTTCTTC.

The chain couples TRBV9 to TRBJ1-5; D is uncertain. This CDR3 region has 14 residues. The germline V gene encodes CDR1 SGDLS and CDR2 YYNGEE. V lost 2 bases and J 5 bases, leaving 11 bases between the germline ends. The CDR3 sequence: CASSVSGSDQPQHF. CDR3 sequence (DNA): TGTGCCAGCAGCGTTTCGGGATCAGATCAGCCCCAGCATTTT.

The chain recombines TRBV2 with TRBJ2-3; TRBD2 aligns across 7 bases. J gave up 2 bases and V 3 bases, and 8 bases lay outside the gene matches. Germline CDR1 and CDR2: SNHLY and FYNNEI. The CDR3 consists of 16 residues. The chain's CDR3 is CASSEILAEDTDTQYF. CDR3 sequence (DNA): TGTGCCAGCAGTGAGATTCTAGCGGAGGACACAGATACGCAGTATTTT.

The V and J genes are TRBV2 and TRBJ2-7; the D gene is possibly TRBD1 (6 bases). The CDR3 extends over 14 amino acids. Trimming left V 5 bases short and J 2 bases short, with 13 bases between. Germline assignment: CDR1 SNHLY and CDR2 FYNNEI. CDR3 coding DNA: TGTGCCAGCAGTCCCCGGACAGCCACCTACGAGCAGTACTTC. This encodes CASSPRTATYEQYF.

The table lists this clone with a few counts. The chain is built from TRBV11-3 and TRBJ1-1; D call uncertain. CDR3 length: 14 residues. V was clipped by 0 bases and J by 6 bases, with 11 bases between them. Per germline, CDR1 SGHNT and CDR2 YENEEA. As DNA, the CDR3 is TGTGCCAGCAGCTTAGATCGGCGGTCCCCTGAAGCTTTCTTT. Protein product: CASSLDRRSPEAFF.